The present TCR beta chain was sequenced within a study of post-analysis software for immune sequencing data. Study-wide results and limits: TRBV5-6, TRBV5-1 and TRBV20-1 belonged to a set of roughly 5 TRBV segments that were more frequent in patients than controls.

After removal of 5 bases from V and 7 bases from J, the junction contained 12 bases not matched to a gene. Germline V gene data show CDR1 as SGDLS and CDR2 as YYNGEE. CDR3 length: 15 amino acids. As regards this clonotype: The antigen is not known.

Prepared libraries of TCR beta cDNA carried unique molecular identifiers. In TCRdb, the PCR reads were re-called with MiXCR into one record per CDR3 protein. This sample yields hundreds of thousands of distinct CDR3 sequences, of which less than 35% are seen a single time; more than 0.45% belongs to the top ten. The rearrangement links TRBV9 to TRBJ2-1; 7 positions match TRBD2. The sequence was obtained from a girl aged 10-17 years with multiple sclerosis. Input material: blood. In DNA, the CDR3 is TGTGCCAGCAGTTGGGAGGGTCGGGGGGAGAATGAGCAGTTCTTC. Its translation: CASSWEGRGENEQFF.